These 8 T cell receptor beta chains were all obtained from the same sample, sequenced in a study of blood T cell repertoires in COVID-19. Produced via immunoSEQ multiplex PCR; TCRdb's table is partial and in-frame only. The sample has around 130,000 clones; more than 80% are singletons. The specimen sequenced was PBMCs or T cells enriched from blood (not recorded which). Receptor source: a woman aged 18-35 years who had been exposed to COVID-19.

To note about this clone: At one end the junction does not follow the germline gene, possibly because of a read error. The chain joins TRBV6-1 to TRBJ2-4, with TRBD1 matching over 9 bases. CDR1 is MNHNS and CDR2 is SASEGT in the germline V gene. This CDR3 is built from 13 residues. CDR3 sequence (DNA): TGTGCCAGCAGTGAGAGGATCCGGGACAGGGCGGACTTC. Translation gives CASSERIRDRADF.

This clone has a handful of counts. This chain links TRBV19 with TRBJ1-5, with D perhaps TRBD1 (6 bases). Germline loops: CDR1 LNHDA, CDR2 SQIVND (reference sequence). V gave up 5 bases and J gave up 3 bases, with 17 bases separating them. This CDR3 is 16 amino acids long. CDR3 in amino acids: CASSSLRTDSNQPQHF. Written as DNA, the CDR3 is TGTGCCAGTAGTTCACTTCGGACAGATTCCAATCAGCCCCAGCATTTT.

The CDR3 DNA reads as TGTGCCAGCAGCGTAGTCCCTAGCACAGATACGCAGTATTTT. The encoded protein is CASSVVPSTDTQYF. The gene calls are TRBV9 and TRBJ2-3; D is uncertain. CDR3 size: 14 residues. The germline V gene encodes CDR1 SGDLS and CDR2 YYNGEE. V lost 0 bases and J lost 0, with 5 bases in between.

The chain has TRBV4-1 and TRBJ2-2; the match to TRBD2 covers 10 bases. CDR3 length: 16 amino acids. The J segment lost 6 bases and the V segment lost 4 bases, leaving 8 bases of the junction unmatched. Germline V gives CDR1 MGHRA, CDR2 YSYEKL. The CDR3 DNA sequence: TGCGCCAGCAGCCTTTCCCCAGCGGGAGGGTCCGGGGAGCTGTTTTTT. It yields the protein CASSLSPAGGSGELFF.

There are a few counts of this clone. The DNA of the CDR3 is TGTGCCAGTAGAAGAGGCAATGAGCAGTTCTTC. This translates into CASRRGNEQFF. The rearrangement links TRBV19 to TRBJ2-1; no clear D gene. The CDR3 contains 11 residues. The V and J ends lost 6 bases and 6 bases respectively, with 6 bases between them. CDR1 LNHDA and CDR2 SQIVND come from the germline V gene (reference sequence). The variable domain in full, with the rest retrieved from reference TRBV19 and TRBJ2-1, is DGGITQSPKYLFRKEGQNVTLSCEQNLNHDAMYWYRQDPGQGLRLIYYSQIVNDFQKGDIAEGYSVSREKKESFPLTVTSAQKNPTAFYLCASRRGNEQFFGPGTRLTVL.

V usage is TRBV14 and J usage is TRBJ1-2, with 9 bases matching TRBD1. CDR1 and CDR2 (germline): SGHDN, FVKESK. The CDR3 has 14 amino acids. J gave up 3 bases and V 4 bases, and 3 bases lay outside the gene matches. CDR3 DNA sequence: TGTGCCAGCAGCCGGGACAGGGCTGACTATGGCTACACCTTC. Translation gives CASSRDRADYGYTF.

This clone showed up just once. The chain carries TRBV11-3 and TRBJ2-1, with D maybe TRBD2 (6 bases). Trimming shortened V by 1 base and J by 4 bases, and 17 bases separated the two germline ends. The length of the CDR3 is 17 residues. Germline V CDR1 and CDR2: SGHNT, YENEEA. CDR3 region: CASSLGGASVQYNEQFF. The CDR3, as DNA: TGTGCCAGCAGCTTAGGAGGGGCTAGCGTCCAGTACAATGAGCAGTTCTTC.

The J gene is TRBJ2-1, the V gene TRBV4-3; 8 positions match TRBD2. Germline V CDR1 and CDR2: LGHNA, YSLEER. This CDR3 has 14 amino acids. V lost 0 bases, J lost 10 bases, and 5 bases stayed unmatched. The CDR3 DNA sequence: TGCGCCAGCAGCCAAGAACTAGCTAGCGGGGAGCAGTTCTTC. It codes for CASSQELASGEQFF.